Shown below are 21 T cell receptor beta chains from a single sample sequenced in a study of tumor and adjacent non-tumor tissue in lung cancer. RNA was extracted from bulk tissue without any cell sorting. The normal lung tissue was taken more than 3 cm from the tumor edge. Three rounds of nested PCR, following a modified ARM-PCR protocol, produced the TCRbeta library. In TCRdb, the multiplex PCR reads were re-called with MiXCR into one record per CDR3 protein. Among under 80,000 distinct CDR3 sequences listed, 76% were seen once. Sequencing was carried out using distant non-tumor lung tissue. Receptors originate from a man aged 60 to 75 with non-small cell lung cancer.

Of note for this clonotype: The junction does not match germline at one end; this may be a read error. The rearrangement uses TRBV5-4 and TRBJ2-3, with 8 nucleotides matching TRBD2. Germline values: CDR1 SGHNT, CDR2 YYREEE (reference sequence). CDR3 length: 16 amino acids. The CDR3 here is CAGSPIEREPGDIQYF. The CDR3 DNA follows: TGCGCCGGCAGCCCTATCGAGCGGGAGCCGGGAGATATACAGTATTTT.

This clonotype was observed at least ten times. V is TRBV29-1 and J is TRBJ2-7, with TRBD2 matching over 9 bases. The J segment lost 3 bases and the V segment lost 7 bases, leaving 1 base of the junction unmatched. This CDR3 region has 11 residues. Germline values: CDR1 SQVTM, CDR2 ANQGSEA. The CDR3 nucleotides read TGCAGCGCGACTAGCGGCTACGAGCAGTACTTC. This sequence encodes CSATSGYEQYF.

This clonotype was recorded many times. V is TRBV5-1 and J is TRBJ2-7; 9 positions agree with TRBD2. Germline CDR1 is SGHRS and CDR2 is YFSETQ. V lost 7 bases and J lost 5; bases outside the gene matches: 13. The CDR3 covers 15 residues. CDR3 sequence (DNA): TGCGCCAGCCGTAGCGGGACTAGCTCCGGGGACGAGCAGTACTTC. The encoded protein is CASRSGTSSGDEQYF.

The V call is TRBV29-1, the J call TRBJ2-3, with D possibly matching TRBD2 (6 bases). Germline-derived CDR1 and CDR2 are SQVTM and ANQGSEA. V was shortened by 8 bases and J by 11 bases, with 29 bases between the two germline ends. This CDR3 has 15 residues. CDR3 residues: CSPKSGRISTNRQYF. CDR3 nucleotides: TGCAGCCCGAAAAGTGGGAGGATTAGCACAAATAGGCAGTATTTT.

Of note for this clonotype: A much larger clone is a single base away; this may be a read error. The chain recombines TRBV7-9 with TRBJ1-1; no clear D gene. The CDR3 contains 14 residues. CDR1 is SEHNR and CDR2 is FQNEAQ in the germline V gene (reference sequence). The CDR3 loop reads CASTSPQLNTETFF. The CDR3 bases are TGTGCCAGCACCTCGCCTCAGTTGAACACTGAAACTTTCTTT.

This clonotype was found once. The gene calls are TRBV11-2 and TRBJ2-7; 9 nucleotides agree with TRBD1. The germline V gene has CDR1 SGHAT and CDR2 FQNNGV. This CDR3 is 15 amino acids long. The CDR3 region is CAGSTGTGRTYEQYF. DNA for the CDR3: TGTGCTGGCAGCACCGGGACAGGGCGCACCTACGAGCAGTACTTC. Filled out from reference TRBV11-2 and TRBJ2-7, the complete variable domain reads EAGVAQSPRYKIIEKRQSVAFWCNPISGHATLYWYQQILGQGPKLLIQFQNNGVVDDSQLPKDRFSAERLKGVDSTLKIQPAKLEDSAVYLCAGSTGTGRTYEQYFGPGTRLTVT.

Of note for this clonotype: Germline and junction disagree at one end, which may indicate a read error. The rearrangement joins TRBV6-6 to TRBJ2-3; D gene uncertain. Germline V CDR1 and CDR2: MNHNY, SVGAGI (reference sequence). CDR3 length equals 14 residues. CDR3 coding DNA: TGTGTCAGCAGTTACAGTCTCCTCGGGGATACGCAGTATTTT. Translating it yields CVSSYSLLGDTQYF.

A word on this clonotype: No conserved phenylalanine or tryptophan ends this CDR3, so it is likely a read error. The V call is TRBV12-3 or TRBV12-4, the J call TRBJ2-1; 7 nucleotides line up with TRBD2. This CDR3 has 15 residues. The CDR3 sequence is CDSSLPQRDHIEQFI. Written as DNA, the CDR3 is TGTGACAGCAGTCTCCCTCAGCGGGACCACATTGAGCAGTTCATC.

About this clonotype itself: One junction end disagrees with the germline gene, perhaps due to a read error. The chain is built from TRBV11-1 and TRBJ2-1; no clear D. Germline values: CDR1 SGHAT, CDR2 FQDESV (reference sequence). This CDR3 spans 15 amino acids. The CDR3 coding sequence is TGTGCCAGCAGCTTCGAGACCTATAACACCAATGAGCTGTTCTTC. Residues: CASSFETYNTNELFF.

In regard to this clonotype: The junction departs from the called germline gene at one end, perhaps through a read error. The chain links TRBV19 to TRBJ2-3; 7 bases match TRBD2. Per the germline V gene, CDR1 is LNHDA and CDR2 is SQIVND (reference sequence). The CDR3 contains 13 residues. This CDR3 is CASSMGRADRQYF. CDR3 nucleotide sequence: TGTGCCAGTAGTATGGGGAGGGCAGATAGGCAGTATTTT.

Details on this clonotype: A junction end diverges from the germline sequence, so it may reflect a read error. The genes are TRBV6-1 and TRBJ2-2; a possible D gene is TRBD2 (5 bases). This CDR3 spans 14 amino acids. Germline-derived CDR1 and CDR2 are MNHNS and SASEGT. The CDR3: CASSEVTSAGELFF. The DNA of the CDR3 is TGTGCCAGCAGTGAAGTAACTAGTGCCGGGGAGTTGTTTTTT.

Regarding this clonotype: An end of the junction does not agree with germline; a read error may underlie this. The chain combines TRBV5-1 with TRBJ1-4; D may be TRBD1 (5 bases). CDR3 size: 15 residues. Germline V gene lookup returns CDR1 SGHRS and CDR2 YFSETQ. CDR3 protein: CASSLEGLTNEKLLF. The CDR3 bases are TGCGCCAGCAGCTTGGAGGGACTGACTAATGAAAAACTGCTTTTT.

Comments on this clonotype: No conserved phenylalanine or tryptophan is present at the end of the CDR3, so a read error is the likely explanation. The limits of the CDR3 on the DNA are not certain, so only TCRdb's listed CDR3 is given. The chain recombines TRBV11-1 with TRBJ2-2. Germline loops: CDR1 SGHAT, CDR2 FQDESV (reference sequence). The length of the CDR3 is 14 amino acids, counting both ends. The CDR3 region is CASSYTIGTWELLL.

In regard to this clonotype: The final CDR3 position lacks the conserved phenylalanine or tryptophan, pointing to a likely read error. The V and J genes are TRBV6-6 and TRBJ2-1; a weak D match, TRBD2 (6 bases). CDR1 and CDR2 (germline): MNHNY, SVGAGI (reference sequence). The CDR3 consists of 15 residues. Trimming pared 2 bases from V and 3 bases from J, leaving 11 bases between. This CDR3 reads CASSYGTGGYNEQFL. CDR3 in DNA: TGTGCCAGCAGTTACGGGACTGGGGGCTACAATGAGCAGTTCCTC.

The V and J genes are TRBV6-2 or TRBV6-3 and TRBJ2-7, with D perhaps TRBD1 (5 bases). This CDR3 contains 14 residues. Germline values: CDR1 MNHEY, CDR2 SVGEGT. The V gene lost 6 bases and the J gene lost 6 bases, with 18 bases spanning the gap. The CDR3 nucleotides read TGTGCCAGCAGACTACATGGGGCTTCGATCGAGCAGTACTTC. It translates to CASRLHGASIEQYF.

A note on this clonotype: The CDR3 end shows no conserved phenylalanine or tryptophan, and so a read error is likely. The genes are TRBV5-4 and TRBJ2-3, with 8 bases fitting TRBD2. This CDR3 has 16 amino acids. J was trimmed by 5 bases and V by 8 bases; bases with no gene match: 16. The germline V gene encodes CDR1 SGHNT and CDR2 YYREEE (reference sequence). Written as DNA, the CDR3 is TGTGCCAGTAGACCTATCGAGCGGGAGCCTGGAGATACGCAGTATTCT. Translated: CASRPIEREPGDTQYS.

As regards this clonotype: Given the absence of the conserved phenylalanine or tryptophan at the CDR3 end, a read error is likely. The chain couples TRBV4-1 to TRBJ1-5; TRBD1 aligns across 7 bases. Per the germline V gene, CDR1 is MGHRA and CDR2 is YSYEKL. The CDR3 extends over 17 amino acids. The CDR3 region is CARSQPLRGQSNQPQHL. The CDR3 region has the DNA TGCGCCAGGAGCCAACCTCTTAGGGGACAGAGCAATCAGCCCCAGCATCTT.

For this clonotype: This may come from a read error, since a much larger clone is one base off. The chain recombines TRBV11-2 with TRBJ2-1; D possibly corresponds to TRBD2 (6 bases). Germline CDR1 and CDR2: SGHAT and FQNNGV. CDR3 length: 14 amino acids. CDR3 sequence (DNA): TGTGCCAACAGCGCATTGACTAGCTACAATGAGCAGTTCTTC. It codes for CANSALTSYNEQFF.

Comments on this clonotype: A read error is possible here, since a much larger clone lies one base away. The J gene is TRBJ1-2, the V gene TRBV6-5; D is ambiguous. From germline, CDR1 is MNHEY and CDR2 SVGAGI. The V end lost 10 bases, the J end lost 2 bases, and 17 bases lay between the germline ends. The CDR3 spans 14 residues. The CDR3 here is CANSRTDQNYGYTF. The CDR3 DNA follows: TGTGCCAACAGCAGGACCGACCAAAACTATGGCTACACCTTC.

This chain links TRBV5-6 with TRBJ2-5; D is perhaps TRBD1 (5 bases). Trimming removed 4 bases at V and 1 base at J, with 8 bases between. Germline V lookup: CDR1 SGHDT, CDR2 YYEEEE. The length of the CDR3 is 13 residues. The CDR3 region has the DNA TGTGCCAGCAGCCCGGACATCCAAGAGACCCAGTACTTC. The encoded protein is CASSPDIQETQYF.

A word on this clonotype: An end of the junction differs from the germline gene, which may be a read error. V usage is TRBV5-6 and J usage is TRBJ2-5, with D tentatively TRBD1 or TRBD2 (6 bases each). In germline, CDR1 is SGHDT, CDR2 YYEEEE. CDR3 length equals 15 residues. This CDR3 is CVSSLRGGYQETQYF. The CDR3 DNA reads TGTGTCAGCAGCCTCAGGGGAGGTTACCAAGAGACCCAGTACTTC.